This section outlines one T cell receptor (beta chain) sequence together with its context. Its antigen is unidentified. This sample is part of a study of post-analysis software for immune sequencing data. Study-level background: Multiple sclerosis in the patients followed relapsing-remitting, secondary progressive and progressive-relapsing courses.

Incorporated into the TCR beta cDNA libraries were unique molecular identifiers, which served to reduce PCR and sequencing biases. A few hundred thousand cDNA molecules were obtained from roughly 0.93 to 9.6 million T cells. TCRdb independently ran MiXCR on the PCR reads; one entry per CDR3 protein. This table has approximately 460,000 distinct CDR3 sequences, under 55% appearing once. CDR3 length equals 14 residues. CDR1 is SQVTM, CDR2 ANQGSEA, per germline. Notes on the study in general: By F measure, strong co-clustering occurred among samples prepared in the same batch. When patients were compared with controls, four to six TRBV segments were more frequent, TRBV5-6, TRBV5-1 and TRBV20-1 among them. A significant reduction in normalized Chao1 diversity was observed in multiple sclerosis patients versus controls.

Specimen: blood. The chain carries TRBV29-1 and TRBJ2-7; 7 positions match TRBD1. The closer fit of TRBJ2-5 to the DNA end suggests the J call may be wrong. The receptor was derived from a girl between 5 and 17 years old with multiple sclerosis. CDR3 protein: CSVELMTGQETQYF. CDR3 nucleotides: TGCAGCGTTGAACTCATGACAGGGCAGGAGACCCAGTACTTC.